The text below deals with one TCR beta chain. The antigen is unknown. Clones were sequenced by immunoSEQ multiplex PCR, and TCRdb holds only the in-frame ones, with some missing. The table lists tens of thousands of clones, 85% to 95% of them singletons. The CDR3 contains 14 residues. V lost 0 bases, J lost 7 bases, and 10 bases lay in between. Germline V gives CDR1 SNHLY, CDR2 FYNNEI. The sample originates from a study of graft-versus-host responses after intestinal transplantation. The chain has TRBV2 and TRBJ2-1; D is possibly TRBD2 (7 bases). This specimen was unstimulated CD8+ T cells sorted from spleen or lymph node cells, taken before transplant. The clonotype originates from a human donor who was the organ donor for an intestinal transplant. The CDR3 bases are TGTGCCAGCAGTGAAGCGGGGGGGCAAAATGAGCAGTTCTTC. It is translated as CASSEAGGQNEQFF. Drawing the rest from reference TRBV2 and TRBJ2-1, the complete variable domain is EPEVTQTPSHQVTQMGQEVILRCVPISNHLYFYWYRQILGQKVEFLVSFYNNEISEKSEIFDDQFSVERPDGSNFTLKIRSTKLEDSAMYFCASSEAGGQNEQFFGPGTRLTVL.